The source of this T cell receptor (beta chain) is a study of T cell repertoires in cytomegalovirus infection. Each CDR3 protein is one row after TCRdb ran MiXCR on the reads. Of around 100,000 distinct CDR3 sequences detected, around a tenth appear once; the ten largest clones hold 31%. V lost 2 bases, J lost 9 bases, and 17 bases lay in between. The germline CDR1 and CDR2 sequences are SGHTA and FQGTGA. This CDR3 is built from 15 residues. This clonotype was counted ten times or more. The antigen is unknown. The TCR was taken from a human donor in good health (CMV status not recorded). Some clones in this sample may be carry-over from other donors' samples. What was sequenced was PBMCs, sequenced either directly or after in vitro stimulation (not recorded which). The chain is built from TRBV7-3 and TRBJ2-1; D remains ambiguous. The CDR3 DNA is TGTGCCAGCAGCTTAGGTTCGACCTTGGGCGCTGAGCAGTTCTTC. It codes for CASSLGSTLGAEQFF. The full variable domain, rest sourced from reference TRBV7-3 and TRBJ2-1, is GAGVSQTPSNKVTEKGKYVELRCDPISGHTALYWYRQSLGQGPEFLIYFQGTGAADDSGLPNDRFFAVRPEGSVSTLKIQRTERGDSAVYLCASSLGSTLGAEQFFGPGTRLTVL.